One sample yielded the 21 T cell receptor beta chains listed below, sequenced in a study of early T cells in non-severe SARS-CoV-2 infection. A single record per CDR3 protein comes from TCRdb applying MiXCR to the 5' RACE reads. The sample yields about 64,000 distinct CDR3 sequences, roughly 10% seen once. This specimen consisted of whole blood, obtained at baseline. Receptors were obtained from an adult who was a healthcare worker with PCR-confirmed SARS-CoV-2 infection or an uninfected control (not recorded which).

This clonotype has just a few counts. The rearrangement links TRBV2 to TRBJ2-3, with D tentatively TRBD2 (7 bases). V dropped 6 bases and J dropped 6 bases, with 19 bases sitting between them. The germline CDR1 and CDR2 sequences are SNHLY and FYNNEI. The CDR3 covers 15 residues. The CDR3 reads CASRKRWGGLDTQYF. For the CDR3, the DNA is TGTGCCAGCAGGAAAAGGTGGGGGGGCCTTGATACGCAGTATTTT.

This clonotype was recorded many times. The chain has TRBV2 and TRBJ2-1; 14 nucleotides match TRBD2. CDR1 and CDR2 (germline): SNHLY, FYNNEI. This CDR3 is 15 amino acids long. V shed 6 bases and J 6 bases; nucleotides not matched to a gene: 4. The CDR3 DNA reads TGTGCCAGCAGCTGGACTAGCGGGGGGAGCAATGAGCAGTTCTTC. It translates to CASSWTSGGSNEQFF.

This clonotype was recorded many times. This chain uses TRBV2 with TRBJ1-5; D possibly corresponds to TRBD1 (5 bases). With 3 bases removed from V and 5 bases from J, the gap between germline ends came to 11 bases. Per the germline V gene, CDR1 is SNHLY and CDR2 is FYNNEI. The CDR3 length is 14 residues. Written as DNA, the CDR3 is TGTGCCAGCAGTGATGGGCAGGGCTATCAGCCCCAGCATTTT. Its protein product is CASSDGQGYQPQHF.

Many counts were recorded for this clonotype. The chain couples TRBV28 to TRBJ2-6; D is possibly TRBD2 (7 bases). V was pared by 5 bases and J by 2 bases, with 16 bases between. In germline, CDR1 is MDHEN, CDR2 SYDVKM. This CDR3 is 17 amino acids long. CDR3 nucleotides: TGTGCCAGCAGTCGACCCGGAGGGGGGGCTGGGGCCAACGTCCTGACTTTC. As protein: CASSRPGGGAGANVLTF.

This clonotype was seen a few times. This sequence joins TRBV11-2 and TRBJ2-1; a weak D match, TRBD2 (5 bases). CDR1 is SGHAT, CDR2 FQNNGV, per germline. There are 21 residues in the CDR3. Trimming pared 3 bases from V and 3 bases from J, leaving 30 bases between. The CDR3 here is CASSFSHLDPGFLFIYNEQFF. The CDR3 nucleotides are TGTGCCAGCAGCTTCTCCCACCTCGATCCGGGGTTCCTTTTTATCTACAATGAGCAGTTCTTC.

This clonotype was seen at least ten times. This chain's CDR3 is CASSLALSVSGANVLTF. The DNA of the CDR3 is TGTGCCAGCAGCTTAGCGCTTTCAGTCTCTGGGGCCAACGTCCTGACTTTC. This chain joins TRBV7-2 and TRBJ2-6; D gene unclear. Trimming shortened V by 0 bases and J by 0 bases, and 9 bases separated the two germline ends. This CDR3 is built from 17 residues. Germline assignment: CDR1 SGHTA and CDR2 FQGNSA.

The chain recombines TRBV7-9 with TRBJ2-1; D is unclear. V was cut by 5 bases and J by 4 bases, with 12 bases left in between. This CDR3 has 14 amino acids. Germline CDR1 is SEHNR and CDR2 is FQNEAQ (reference sequence). The CDR3 here is CASSPKERYNEQFF. CDR3 DNA sequence: TGTGCCAGCAGCCCAAAAGAGAGATACAATGAGCAGTTCTTC.

CDR3: CSARDHTSSYNSPLHF. The DNA for the CDR3 is TGCAGTGCTAGAGATCACACTAGCTCCTATAATTCACCCCTCCACTTT. The chain recombines TRBV20-1 with TRBJ1-6; D unresolved. Looked up from germline, CDR1 is DFQATT and CDR2 is SNEGSKA (reference sequence). Trimming stripped 0 bases from V and 0 bases from J, with 9 bases between. The CDR3 runs to 16 residues.

This clonotype was observed a few times. The rearrangement links TRBV10-1 to TRBJ2-7; no firm D call. The CDR3 consists of 13 residues. Germline CDR1 WNHNN, CDR2 SYGVQD (reference sequence). Trimming took 3 bases from V and 2 from J, leaving 8 bases between them. The CDR3 is CASSDSPTYEQYF. CDR3 nucleotide sequence: TGCGCCAGCAGTGATTCTCCGACCTACGAGCAGTACTTC.

This clonotype was found a few times. This chain joins TRBV2 and TRBJ2-3; TRBD2 matches at 14 bases. CDR1 and CDR2 from the germline V gene are SNHLY and FYNNEI. V lost 8 bases, J lost 2 bases, and 15 bases stayed unmatched. CDR3 length equals 19 residues. CDR3 bases: TGTGCCAGCGCTGACTATTTCCCGGGACTAGCGGGGGTCACAGATACGCAGTATTTT. Translated, it gives CASADYFPGLAGVTDTQYF.

Here the CDR3 reads CASNARGDFPYGYTF. CDR3 bases: TGTGCCAGCAACGCCCGGGGGGATTTCCCCTATGGCTACACCTTC. The genes are TRBV12-3 or TRBV12-4 and TRBJ1-2, with D tentatively TRBD1 (5 bases). Between the trimmed V and J ends, which lost 7 bases and 4 bases, there was a span of 19 bases. This CDR3 region has 15 residues.

The V gene is TRBV7-9, the J gene TRBJ2-1; either TRBD1 or TRBD2 may supply D (6 bases each). Trimming pared 0 bases from V and 8 bases from J, leaving 20 bases between. Germline V gene sequence: CDR1 SEHNR, CDR2 FQNEAQ (reference sequence). This CDR3 comprises 17 residues. The CDR3 sequence: CASSLAKTGAHFHEQFF. DNA of the CDR3: TGTGCCAGCAGCTTAGCCAAGACGGGGGCCCACTTCCATGAGCAGTTCTTC. Variable domain in full (rest from reference TRBV7-9 and TRBJ2-1): DTGVSQNPRHKITKRGQNVTFRCDPISEHNRLYWYRQTLGQGPEFLTYFQNEAQLEKSRLLSDRFSAERPKGSFSTLEIQRTEQGDSAMYLCASSLAKTGAHFHEQFFGPGTRLTVL.

This clonotype occurred many times. The V call is TRBV7-8, the J call TRBJ1-1; a weak D match, TRBD1 (6 bases). V was pared by 1 base and J by 6 bases, with 18 bases between. Germline loops: CDR1 SGHVS, CDR2 FQNEAQ. The CDR3 loop spans 16 amino acids. CDR3: CASSLGRPGQSPEAFF. Here the CDR3 DNA reads TGTGCCAGCAGCTTAGGTCGCCCCGGACAGAGCCCTGAAGCTTTCTTT.

The V call is TRBV3-1, the J call TRBJ2-3; D may match TRBD1 or TRBD2 (5 bases each). Germline V gives CDR1 LGHDT, CDR2 YNNKEL (reference sequence). This CDR3 contains 15 residues. V shed 2 bases and J shed 1 base, with 10 bases lying between them. This CDR3 reads CASSQHEGRTDTQYF. In nucleotides, the CDR3 is TGTGCCAGCAGCCAACACGAGGGGCGCACAGATACGCAGTATTTT.

This clonotype was recorded a few times. The chain employs TRBV28 and TRBJ2-3, with TRBD2 identical over 9 bases. The ends lost 6 bases at V and 1 base at J; junction bases unmatched: 5. The V gene's germline CDR1 is MDHEN and CDR2 SYDVKM. This CDR3 comprises 15 residues. CDR3 DNA: TGTGCCAGCAGCCTAGCGGGATCTGGCACAGATACGCAGTATTTT. It encodes CASSLAGSGTDTQYF.

In this sample, this clonotype turned up a few times. The DNA of the CDR3 is TGTGCCAGCAGTCCCCCTGACGGGCGATACAATGAGCAGTTCTTC. Its protein is CASSPPDGRYNEQFF. The chain combines TRBV12-3 or TRBV12-4 with TRBJ2-1, with D unclear. Trimming removed 5 bases at V and 4 bases at J, with 15 bases between. The CDR3 has 15 amino acids.

This clonotype was seen more than once but under ten times. The rearrangement joins TRBV7-6 to TRBJ2-7; D gene uncertain. This CDR3 is built from 13 residues. Germline CDR1 is SGHVS and CDR2 is FNYEAQ. V was clipped by 2 bases and J by 3 bases, with 8 bases between them. CDR3 sequence reads: CASSLMTSYEQYF. As DNA, the CDR3 is TGTGCCAGCAGCTTAATGACCAGCTACGAGCAGTACTTC.

This chain joins TRBV5-1 and TRBJ2-7; D perhaps matches TRBD2 (7 bases). The CDR3 sequence is 15 residues long. Germline loops: CDR1 SGHRS, CDR2 YFSETQ. Trimming took 4 bases from V and 3 from J, leaving 17 bases between them. The CDR3 spells CASSPQGGGVYEQYF. The CDR3 DNA reads TGCGCCAGCAGCCCCCAAGGGGGGGGCGTCTACGAGCAGTACTTC.

This clonotype was detected ten times or more. This rearrangement joins TRBV3-1 to TRBJ2-7; possible D gene TRBD1, 6 bases. The length of the CDR3 is 16 residues. V lost 0 bases, J lost 2 bases, and 14 bases lay in between. Germline lookup yields CDR1 LGHDT and CDR2 YNNKEL (reference sequence). CDR3 residues: CASSQEDFTGPYEQYF. DNA of the CDR3: TGTGCCAGCAGCCAAGAGGATTTTACAGGGCCCTACGAGCAGTACTTC.

This chain joins TRBV6-6 and TRBJ1-6; D perhaps matches TRBD1 (5 bases). Germline loops: CDR1 MNHNY, CDR2 SVGAGI (reference sequence). The CDR3 totals 20 residues. V dropped 6 bases and J dropped 3 bases, with 27 bases sitting between them. The CDR3 coding sequence is TGTGCCAGCAGGACCTGGCTGGGGACGCAGGGCGGTGGCTATAATTCACCCCTCCACTTT. As protein: CASRTWLGTQGGGYNSPLHF.

This clonotype was found many times. The J gene is TRBJ2-1, the V gene TRBV3-1, with D hard to call. V dropped 1 base and J dropped 9 bases, with 10 bases sitting between them. This CDR3 has 13 residues. The germline V gene has CDR1 LGHDT and CDR2 YNNKEL (reference sequence). Written as DNA, the CDR3 is TGTGCCAGCAGCCAAGGGGCGATTACTGAGCAGTTCTTC. Its protein product is CASSQGAITEQFF.